This T cell receptor (beta chain) was identified during a study of regulatory T cells in long-lasting Graves disease. Time point in this sample: persistent/refractory GD, antithyroid drugs over 5 years with positive TRAb. Researchers made the TCR library from RNA that was extracted from PBMCs. The CDR3 is 16 amino acids. CDR1 is SNHLY, CDR2 FYNNEI, per germline. J gave up 5 bases and V 1 base, and 7 bases lay outside the gene matches. For TCR beta, libraries came from iRepertoire HTBI primers and Arm-PCR of CDR3 regions. Via MiXCR, TCRdb re-called the multiplex PCR reads, giving one row per CDR3 protein. Of under 500,000 distinct CDR3 sequences listed, around 21% are singletons. There are many counts of this clonotype.

The sequencing used peripheral blood mononuclear cells (PBMCs), collected when the disease was refractory, from a patient treated with antithyroid drugs. The clonotype originates from a female donor with Graves disease. The chain employs TRBV2 and TRBJ2-2; TRBD2 aligns across 7 bases. As DNA, the CDR3 is TGTGCCAGCAGTGAAGGGGGCGGGAGAGGTACCGGGGAGCTGTTTTTT. This sequence encodes CASSEGGGRGTGELFF.